This entry concerns a single T cell receptor (beta chain). What it binds is unknown. The PCR employed 60 Vbeta primers together with 13 Jbeta primers. The data were produced by immunoSEQ multiplex PCR, yet TCRdb's version contains in-frame clones alone and is incomplete. The sample lists 150,000 to 200,000 clones, more than 85% occurring once. Germline loops: CDR1 SGHVS, CDR2 FQNEAQ. With 1 base clipped from V and 1 base from J, the junction kept 9 bases outside the gene matches. CDR3 size: 18 residues. This sample stems from a study of cytomegalovirus exposure and HLA in healthy donors. Findings of the study overall: After further analysis at a later stage, roughly 15,000 TCR beta sequences were associated with HLA alleles at 0.05 false discovery rate. The study recorded 164 TCR beta chains that were cytomegalovirus-associated. The sole available immune exposure information was CMV serostatus.

The rearrangement links TRBV7-8 to TRBJ2-7, with 11 positions matching TRBD2. This sequence originates from a girl in the first two years of life in good health and CMV-seronegative. Source material: PBMCs. The CDR3 DNA is TGTGCCAGCAGCTTAGGGGGACTAGCGGAGGCGGGATCCTACGAGCAGTACTTC. As protein: CASSLGGLAEAGSYEQYF.